In this sample, the clone carrying this T cell receptor (beta chain) turned up once. J was trimmed by 4 bases and V by 7 bases; bases with no gene match: 8. Germline V gene sequence: CDR1 SGHTA, CDR2 FQGNSA. This CDR3 is built from 14 residues. The data stem from a study of blood T cell repertoires in COVID-19. Study context: PBMCs, B-cell-depleted T cells, or T cells were the source of the cDNA or gDNA that made up the material.

Per the authors' pipeline: Estimates of nucleated cell counts were drawn from the amplification of reference gene primers. Some clones are missing from TCRdb's copy, which holds only in-frame ones; the method was immunoSEQ multiplex PCR. The DNA was the basis for D and trimming; V, J and clone size are from that table. Of about 150,000 clones listed, around 80% were seen once; the top ten hold around 0.62%. This TCR came from a man aged 55 to 69 with acute or convalescent COVID-19. The sample consisted of peripheral blood. This chain connects TRBV7-2 to TRBJ1-1; 8 bases align to TRBD1. The CDR3 coding sequence is TGTGCCAGCACAGGGGGCAGGGGGGGCACTGAAGCTTTCTTT. This translates into CASTGGRGGTEAFF.